This T cell receptor (beta chain) was identified during a study of shared clonotypes between healthy human individuals. The wider study: The donor pool was made up of two women and a few men aged 18 to 49.

CD45RO-negative CD8 cells positively selected for CCR7 made up the naive population, which excluded terminally differentiated effector memory CD45RA+ cells. General study findings and limits: Around 5% was the fraction of naive CD4 clonotypes found shared across a few donors. Naive subsets generally exceeded memory subsets in estimated richness.

Using immunoSEQ multiplex PCR, the repertoire was profiled, and TCRdb retains in-frame clones only, with some absent. The sample has 1.5 million to 2.5 million clones; around 96% are singletons. Trimming left V 7 bases short and J 3 bases short, with 18 bases between. CDR3 length equals 15 residues. The germline gives CDR1 LNHDA, CDR2 SQIVND (reference sequence). For this clone: No antigen is known for it.

V and J are TRBV19 and TRBJ1-2, with TRBD1 as a possible D gene (5 bases). This clonotype was sampled from a man in his late teens or twenties in good health. Sequenced sample: naive CD8+ T cells sorted from blood. CDR3 amino acids: CASNPAVGGYYGYTF. The DNA of the CDR3 is TGTGCCAGTAACCCTGCGGTTGGGGGATACTATGGCTACACCTTC.